This paragraph covers one TCR beta chain sequence. The data are from a study of T cell responses to AZD1222 COVID-19 vaccine. The CDR3 has 13 amino acids. The ends lost 4 bases at V and 8 bases at J; junction bases unmatched: 7. In germline, CDR1 is SEHNR, CDR2 FQNEAQ (reference sequence). Data came from immunoSEQ multiplex PCR; TCRdb stores just in-frame clones and leaves some out. There are tens of thousands of clones in the sample; about nine tenths occur only once, and about 5% lies in the top ten. The chain couples TRBV7-9 to TRBJ1-2; 7 bases map to TRBD1. The source of this sequence is an adult who received the AZD1222 COVID-19 vaccine. Here the sequenced sample was peripheral blood, taken 28 days after the second AZD1222 dose. The CDR3 nucleotides are TGTGCCAGCAGCTCTCCAGGGGGATACGGCTACACCTTC. Residues: CASSSPGGYGYTF.